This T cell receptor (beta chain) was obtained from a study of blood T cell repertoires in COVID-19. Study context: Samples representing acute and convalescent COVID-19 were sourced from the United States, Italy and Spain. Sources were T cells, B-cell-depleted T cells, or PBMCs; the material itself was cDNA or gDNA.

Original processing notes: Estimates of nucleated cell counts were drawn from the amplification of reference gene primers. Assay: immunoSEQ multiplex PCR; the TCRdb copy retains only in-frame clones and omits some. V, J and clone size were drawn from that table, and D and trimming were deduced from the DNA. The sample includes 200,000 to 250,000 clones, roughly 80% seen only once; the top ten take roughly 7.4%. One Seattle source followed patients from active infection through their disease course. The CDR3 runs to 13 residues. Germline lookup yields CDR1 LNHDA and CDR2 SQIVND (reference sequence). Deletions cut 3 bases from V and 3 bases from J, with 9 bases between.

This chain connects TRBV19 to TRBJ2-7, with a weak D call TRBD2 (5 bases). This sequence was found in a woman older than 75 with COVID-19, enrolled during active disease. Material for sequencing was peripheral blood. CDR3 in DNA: TGTGCCAGTAGTATCGGACTGGACTACGAGCAGTACTTC. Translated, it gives CASSIGLDYEQYF.